This paragraph reports one T cell receptor (beta chain). No cognate antigen has been identified for it. No much larger clone is present one base from it, and per-base qualities are unavailable. The sample is drawn from a study of blood T cell repertoires in COVID-19 (dated by TCRdb to about 2020). About the investigation overall: Collaborator samples came from the United States, Italy and Spain and covered acute and convalescent phases of COVID-19. The material from the prospective study consisted of cDNA or gDNA derived from T cells, B-cell-depleted T cells, or PBMCs. Deeply sampled blood TCRbeta repertoires from subjects exposed to, actively infected with, or recovered from COVID-19 were included in the dataset. The repertoires were made available in a free public database intended to serve as a resource for research on the immune response to SARS-CoV-2. The samples were drawn from two sources: the first 160 participants of the ongoing ImmuneRACE study, and 950 to 1,500 subjects contributed by 6 global collaborators. Nearly every sample came with metadata listing a de-identified subject ID, COVID-19 status, age in years and sex. Where available, HLA class I and class II types were taken from metadata supplied by the sample provider and were not determined by assay-based typing.

Based on the germline V gene (reference sequence), the CDR1 and CDR2 sequences are LNHDA and SQIVND. CDR3 length: 16 amino acids, cysteine to phenylalanine. Left in the record is the CDR3 DNA by itself, 48 bases read in frame from the first base. Relative to germline, V is 3 bases shorter and J is 2 bases shorter, with 15 bases between their ends. The immunoSEQ Assay, a bias-controlled multiplex PCR, was used to amplify TCRbeta CDR3 regions from genomic DNA. In the authors' own workflow: Nucleated cell counts per sample were estimated from amplification of reference gene primers within the assay. To quantify the absolute abundance of each unique TCRbeta CDR3 rearrangement, sequence reads were collapsed and filtered. Productive Simpson clonality was computed per sample as the square root of Simpson's diversity index over productive rearrangements. Here the immuneACCESS table is served through TCRdb, limited to in-frame sequences with V and J called. Missing clones are a known gap in these copies; in checked studies unresolved V genes cover under half, and the rest lacks a known reason. V and J calls and clone size are copied from that table; D and trimming were computed from the DNA. A total of approximately 150,000 clones appear in this sample, 88% of them only once. The top ten clones comprise 2.5% of the sample.

In Seattle, one collaborating source enrolled patients while the infection was active and tracked those patients longitudinally over the course of disease. Each collaborating institution followed its own protocols to collect whole blood in K2EDTA tubes. For TCRbeta analysis, collaborators shipped samples as frozen whole blood, isolated PBMCs, or DNA extracted from either of those sample types. What the work shows at the level of the full study, not this receptor alone: The quantity of clinical and demographic metadata differed by source and by participant and was supplied without curation.

Sequencing was carried out using peripheral blood. The sequence was obtained from a human donor with COVID-19, enrolled during active disease. The donor label of this sample is uncertain. Here the chain combines TRBV19 and TRBJ2-3, with TRBD1 tentatively as D gene (7 bases match). The CDR3 in this case is CASSIRRGPSTDTQYF. The nucleotide sequence is given as TGTGCCAGTAGTATCAGGAGGGGGCCATCCACAGATACGCAGTATTTT.